This entry describes one T cell receptor (beta chain). Its cognate antigen has yet to be identified. No per-base quality is available; no much larger clone lies one base away. The data were obtained in a study of Ad26.COV2.S vaccination and SARS-CoV-2 variants (TCRdb year 2021). For context, the study as a whole: Vaccine-arm donors came from COV1001, a multicentre, randomized, double-blind, placebo-controlled phase I-IIa trial of Ad26.COV2.S in healthy adults. A total of approximately 30 samples were included in the TCR-sequenced set, comprising around 20 Ad26.COV2.S vaccine recipients, 5 placebo recipients and 8 SARS-CoV-2 convalescent individuals. Dosing of Ad26.COV2.S was intramuscular, at either 5x10^10 or 1x10^11 viral particles, delivered as one shot or as two shots spaced 56 days apart. Trial participants were randomized into five groups of five, in which low-dose or high-dose Ad26.COV2.S was given once or twice, or placebo was given on both occasions. TCRbeta repertoire sequencing served as the tool for gauging how specific and how broad the SARS-CoV-2-reactive T cell receptors were following Ad26.COV2.S vaccination. Throughout the experiments and outcome assessment, investigators stayed blinded to trial group allocation. Points the paper makes about the study in general: Substantial breadth of spike-specific CD8+ and CD4+ T cell responses was reported after vaccination. According to the authors, total T cell responses may have been underestimated by the TCR breadth and depth analyses. The study was not powered to compare responses between vaccine doses or regimens. Spike-specific TCR breadth was higher in Ad26.COV2.S recipients than in placebo recipients (P = 0.0014). Comparable non-spike TCR breadth was observed between vaccine and placebo recipients, consistent with only spike being contained in the vaccine.

The germline V gene (reference sequence) supplies CDR1 GTSNPN and CDR2 SVGIG. CDR3 length: 15 amino acids, cysteine to phenylalanine. The CDR3 DNA has 45 bases and is translated from base 1. Deletion took 0 bases off V and 6 bases off J, with a span of 12 bases between the germline ends. The treatment or condition label here, explained by the study, means: around 19 received Ad26.COV2.S at low or high dose, single or two shots; five or six received placebo; per-sample allocation not given. For vaccine and placebo recipients, repertoires were sequenced using samples collected on day 63 after the first injection. In Cohort 1b, roughly 26 adults aged 18-55 years were enrolled at a single site in Boston, USA, between 29 July and 7 August 2020. Ad26.COV2.S was a replication-incompetent adenovirus type 26 vector expressing a prefusion-stabilized SARS-CoV-2 spike protein from the original Wuhan strain.

TCRbeta CDR3 regions were sequenced with the immunoSEQ Assay. After extraction, genomic DNA underwent amplification by bias-controlled multiplex PCR, followed by high-throughput sequencing. The authors processed their data as follows. To quantify the absolute abundance of every unique TCRbeta CDR3 region, sequences were collapsed and filtered. T cell fraction was estimated by normalization of TCRbeta template counts to usable DNA, with usable DNA being measured through amplification of reference genes present in all nucleated cells. Repertoire TCRs were annotated as SARS-CoV-2-specific when V gene, CDR3 amino acid sequence and J gene were exactly matched to a known reactive TCR set. The reference SARS-CoV-2 TCR set came from MIRA and was filtered for enrichment in COVID-19-positive ImmuneCODE repertoires, removing public or cross-reactive TCRs. Using the MIRA antigens, annotated TCRs were further analysed by specific ORF or by position within an ORF. Depth was the summed frequency of annotated unique rearrangements, while breadth was defined as annotated unique rearrangements over total unique productive rearrangements. Two-sided Wilcoxon rank-sum tests were applied when comparing TCR breadth between groups. TCRdb carries this immuneACCESS record with in-frame sequences only. Its versions omit some clonotypes, under half of them owing to an unresolved V gene in the studies checked, with the rest unexplained. D and trimming were read from the DNA, whereas the V and J calls and clone size are those reported in that table. The sample yields about 680,000 clones; 70% to 90% were counted once. The ten largest account for approximately 1.5% of the sample.

The input for sequencing was peripheral blood, taken in a trial of Ad26.COV2.S vaccine versus placebo. The TCR comes from a person aged 18-60 years who received the Ad26.COV2.S COVID-19 vaccine or a placebo. The rearranged segments are TRBV30 and TRBJ1-6; the D gene is perhaps TRBD1, from 6 matching bases. The CDR3 in this case is CAWSVQGGFNSPLHF. The sequenced DNA is TGTGCCTGGAGTGTACAGGGAGGGTTTAATTCACCCCTCCACTTT.